This T cell receptor (beta chain) was recovered during a study of T cell responses to AZD1222 COVID-19 vaccine (dated by TCRdb to about 2021). Regarding the research as a whole: TCR sequencing covered 233 trial participants: 200 to 210 given two doses of AZD1222 and 26 given two doses of MenACWY control vaccine. Trial participants were enrolled into age subgroups of 18-55, 56-69 and 70-plus years, which contained around 150, 29 and 61 TCR-sequenced participants, respectively.

Points on this clone: Its antigen target is currently unknown. There are no base qualities to consult, and no much larger clone falls within one base.

The paper as a whole reports these results and caveats: Reportedly, close to half of the unique spike-specific TCRs recognized epitopes lying outside the regions that are mutated in the B.1.351 and B.1.1.7 variants. Because no day 14 peak-response samples were available, repertoires were characterized only after the peak T cell response. The whole spike protein was spanned by vaccine-associated CD4 TCRs, and dominant responses were seen in regions 160-218 and 743-854. Spike-specific TCR breadth and depth rose significantly after two AZD1222 doses compared with day 0 and with MenACWY recipients. Conclusions about previously exposed vaccinees are limited because only a handful of AZD1222 recipients were SARS-CoV-2 seropositive at baseline. In the small 56-69-year group, the increase in depth fell short of significance, most likely because of low power. Most participants were white British and females outnumbered males, and the authors suggested that clonal diversity may have been underestimated.

V gives up 0 bases and J gives up 6 bases, and the segment between their germline ends measures 14 bases. The CDR3 holds 15 amino acids from the cysteine to the phenylalanine. Just CDR3 DNA is preserved here, 45 bases in frame from base 1. CDR1 and CDR2 are read off the germline V gene as LGHNA and YNFKEQ. The CDR3 regions of human TCRbeta chains were analyzed by immunosequencing. For the original study's pipeline: Repertoire TCRs were checked for matches against a reference library of SARS-CoV-2-specific TCRs that had been generated using the MIRA antigen-specificity platform. Breadth meant the fraction of unique TCRs that were SARS-CoV-2-associated, whereas depth meant the fraction of total T cells that were SARS-CoV-2-associated. Each spike-specific TCR was assigned to its reactive spike region and to a CD4 or CD8 class using the MIRA data. Log10-transformed breadth and depth values were compared by one-way ANOVA with Sidak's multiple comparisons tests. Imported from immuneACCESS, the table was reduced by TCRdb to in-frame sequences with V and J called. These copies leave out some clones; in studies compared against another copy, an unresolved V gene accounts for under half, and the cause of the remainder is not known. The V and J calls and clone size come from that table; D and trimming were worked out from the DNA. The sample profile shows some 83,000 clones; about 91% of them were found once. Clones ranked in the top ten supply approximately 5.1% of the sample.

In the paper's terms, the time point label means: about 28 days (+/-7) after the second vaccine dose. AZD1222 recipients given second doses at about 4 weeks or at about 12 weeks were pooled, since spike-specific TCR depth and breadth were not found to differ between the two schedules. Samples from vaccinated people were obtained from the UK trials COV001 and COV002, which included a single-blind randomized controlled phase 2/3 trial of AZD1222 (ChAdOx1 nCoV-19) in healthy adults. For TCRbeta chain sequencing, PBMC samples from trial participants were taken at day 0 and at day 28 after the second dose.

The source was peripheral blood, collected 28 days after the second AZD1222 dose. The chain is encoded by TRBV4-2 joined to TRBJ1-2; TRBD1 might be the D gene, on 5 matching bases. This receptor was taken from an adult who received the AZD1222 COVID-19 vaccine. The CDR3 reads as follows: CASSQDLQGRHGYTF. The DNA sequence is TGTGCCAGCAGCCAAGATCTGCAGGGTCGCCATGGCTACACCTTC.